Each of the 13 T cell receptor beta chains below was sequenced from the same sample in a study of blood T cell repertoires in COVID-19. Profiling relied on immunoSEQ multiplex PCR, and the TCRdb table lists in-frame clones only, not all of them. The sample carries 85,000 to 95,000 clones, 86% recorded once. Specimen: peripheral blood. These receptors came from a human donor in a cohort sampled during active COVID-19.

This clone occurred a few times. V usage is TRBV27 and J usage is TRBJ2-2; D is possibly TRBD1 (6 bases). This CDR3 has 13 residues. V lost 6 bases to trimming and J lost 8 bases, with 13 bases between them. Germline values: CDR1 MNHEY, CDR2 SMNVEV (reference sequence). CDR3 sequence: CASSLSDRGELFF. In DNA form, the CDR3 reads TGTGCCAGCAGCTTGTCGGACAGAGGGGAGCTGTTTTTT.

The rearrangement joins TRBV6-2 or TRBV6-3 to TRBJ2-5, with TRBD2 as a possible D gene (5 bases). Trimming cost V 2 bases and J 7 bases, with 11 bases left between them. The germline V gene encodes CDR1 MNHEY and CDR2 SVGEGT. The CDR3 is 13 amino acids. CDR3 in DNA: TGTGCCAGCAGTTACATTTCCGAGGGGACCCAGTACTTC. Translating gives CASSYISEGTQYF.

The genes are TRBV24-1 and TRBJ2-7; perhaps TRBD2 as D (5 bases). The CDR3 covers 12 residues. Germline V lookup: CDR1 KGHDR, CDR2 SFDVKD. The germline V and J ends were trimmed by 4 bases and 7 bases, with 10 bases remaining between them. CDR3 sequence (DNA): TGTGCCACCAGTGACAGGACTGGAGAGCAGTACTTC. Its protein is CATSDRTGEQYF.

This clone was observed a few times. The DNA for the CDR3 is TGTGCCAGTAGTAAGGGACAGGGAGTTTGGGAGCAGTTCTTC. Translating gives CASSKGQGVWEQFF. The V and J genes are TRBV19 and TRBJ2-1, with 9 bases that match TRBD1. The CDR3 extends over 14 amino acids. In germline, CDR1 is LNHDA, CDR2 SQIVND (reference sequence). The V segment lost 4 bases and the J segment 10 bases; nucleotides outside the gene matches: 8.

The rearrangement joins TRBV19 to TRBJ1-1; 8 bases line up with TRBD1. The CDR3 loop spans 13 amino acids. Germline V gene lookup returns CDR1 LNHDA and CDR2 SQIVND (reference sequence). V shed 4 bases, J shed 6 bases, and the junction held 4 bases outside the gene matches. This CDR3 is CASSTQGGAEAFF. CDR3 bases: TGTGCCAGTAGTACACAGGGGGGCGCTGAAGCTTTCTTT.

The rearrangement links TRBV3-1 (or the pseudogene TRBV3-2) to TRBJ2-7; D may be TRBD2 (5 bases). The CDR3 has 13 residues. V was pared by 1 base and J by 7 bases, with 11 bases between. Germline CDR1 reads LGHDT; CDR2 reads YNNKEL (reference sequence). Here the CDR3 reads CASSQAGGGEQYF. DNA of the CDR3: TGTGCCAGCAGCCAAGCAGGAGGTGGTGAGCAGTACTTC.

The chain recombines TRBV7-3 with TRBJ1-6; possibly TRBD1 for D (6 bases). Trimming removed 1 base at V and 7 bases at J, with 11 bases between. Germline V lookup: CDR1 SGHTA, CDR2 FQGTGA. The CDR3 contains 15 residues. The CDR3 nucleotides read TGTGCCAGCAGCTTAAGGGAAGGGGGAAATTCACCCCTCCACTTT. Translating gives CASSLREGGNSPLHF. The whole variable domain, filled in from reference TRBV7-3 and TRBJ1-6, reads GAGVSQTPSNKVTEKGKYVELRCDPISGHTALYWYRQSLGQGPEFLIYFQGTGAADDSGLPNDRFFAVRPEGSVSTLKIQRTERGDSAVYLCASSLREGGNSPLHFGNGTRLTVT.

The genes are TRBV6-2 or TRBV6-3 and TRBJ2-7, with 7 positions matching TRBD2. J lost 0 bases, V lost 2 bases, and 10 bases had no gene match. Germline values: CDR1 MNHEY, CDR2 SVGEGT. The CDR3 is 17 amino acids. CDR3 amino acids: CASSYVRRGGSSYEQYF. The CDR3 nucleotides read TGTGCCAGCAGTTACGTCCGTCGGGGCGGGAGCTCCTACGAGCAGTACTTC.

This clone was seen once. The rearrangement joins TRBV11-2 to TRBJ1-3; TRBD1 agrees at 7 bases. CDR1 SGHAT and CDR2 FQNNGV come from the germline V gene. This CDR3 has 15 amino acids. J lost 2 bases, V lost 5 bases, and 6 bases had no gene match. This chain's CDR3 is CASSTLGTAGNTIYF. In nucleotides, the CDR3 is TGTGCCAGCAGCACCTTGGGGACAGCTGGAAACACCATATATTTT.

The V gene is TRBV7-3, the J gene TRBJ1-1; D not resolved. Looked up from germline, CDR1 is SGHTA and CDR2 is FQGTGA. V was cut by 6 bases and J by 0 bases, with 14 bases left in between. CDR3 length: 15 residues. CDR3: CASSHGRMMNTEAFF. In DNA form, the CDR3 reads TGTGCCAGCAGTCATGGGCGCATGATGAACACTGAAGCTTTCTTT.

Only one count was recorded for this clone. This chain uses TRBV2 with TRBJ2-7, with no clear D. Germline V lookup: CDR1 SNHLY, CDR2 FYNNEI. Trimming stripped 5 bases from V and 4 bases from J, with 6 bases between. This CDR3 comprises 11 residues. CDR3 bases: TGTGCCAGCAGTAAGGAGTACGAGCAGTACTTC. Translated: CASSKEYEQYF. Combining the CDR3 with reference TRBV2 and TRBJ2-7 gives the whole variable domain EPEVTQTPSHQVTQMGQEVILRCVPISNHLYFYWYRQILGQKVEFLVSFYNNEISEKSEIFDDQFSVERPDGSNFTLKIRSTKLEDSAMYFCASSKEYEQYFGPGTRLTVT.

The CDR3 DNA reads TGTGCCTGTCTCGACAGTCGGACAGGGGGTAGAAGTTCACCCCTCCACTTT. Encoded protein: CACLDSRTGGRSSPLHF. The rearrangement links TRBV7-9 to TRBJ1-6; 10 bases align to TRBD1. V gave up 11 bases and J gave up 9 bases; unmatched junction bases: 19. Germline V gene sequence: CDR1 SEHNR, CDR2 FQNEAQ (reference sequence). There are 17 residues in the CDR3. The whole variable domain, remainder taken from reference TRBV7-9 and TRBJ1-6, is DTGVSQNPRHKITKRGQNVTFRCDPISEHNRLYWYRQTLGQGPEFLTYFQNEAQLEKSRLLSDRFSAERPKGSFSTLEIQRTEQGDSAMYLCACLDSRTGGRSSPLHFGNGTRLTVT.

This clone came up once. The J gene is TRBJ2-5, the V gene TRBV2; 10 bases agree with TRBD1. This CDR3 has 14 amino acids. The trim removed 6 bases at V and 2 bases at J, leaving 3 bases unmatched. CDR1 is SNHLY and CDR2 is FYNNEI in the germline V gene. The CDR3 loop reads CASSPDRGQETQYF. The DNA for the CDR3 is TGTGCCAGCAGCCCGGACAGGGGGCAAGAGACCCAGTACTTC.